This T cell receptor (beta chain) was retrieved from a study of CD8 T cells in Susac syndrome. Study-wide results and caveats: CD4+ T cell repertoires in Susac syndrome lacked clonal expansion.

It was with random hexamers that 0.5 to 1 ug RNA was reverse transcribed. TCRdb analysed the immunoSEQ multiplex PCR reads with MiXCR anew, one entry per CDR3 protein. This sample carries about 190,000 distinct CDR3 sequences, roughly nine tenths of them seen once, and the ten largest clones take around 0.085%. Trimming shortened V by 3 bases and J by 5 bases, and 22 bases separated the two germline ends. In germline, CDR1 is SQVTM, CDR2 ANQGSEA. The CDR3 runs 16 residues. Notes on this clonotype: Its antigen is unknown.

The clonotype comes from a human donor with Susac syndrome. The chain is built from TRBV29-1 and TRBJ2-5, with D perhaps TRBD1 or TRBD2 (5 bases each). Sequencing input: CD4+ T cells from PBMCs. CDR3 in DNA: TGCAGCGTTGACCCGGGACCCGGGGATTGGGGGGAGACCCAGTACTTC. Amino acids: CSVDPGPGDWGETQYF. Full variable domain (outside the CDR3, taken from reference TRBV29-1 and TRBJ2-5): SAVISQKPSRDICQRGTSLTIQCQVDSQVTMMFWYRQQPGQSLTLIATANQGSEATYESGFVIDKFPISRPNLTFSTLTVSNMSPEDSSIYLCSVDPGPGDWGETQYFGPGTRLLVL.